The next 25 T cell receptor beta chains were all read from a single sample in a study of neurological immune-mediated disorders (dated by TCRdb to the late 2010s). Receptor amplification or capture employed 5' RACE. Sequencing used an Illumina HiSeq 2500. TCRdb reran the public reads through fastp at Q25 and MiXCR, keeping productive beta chains. All rows with the same CDR3 protein become a single entry with the most common DNA and genes. A total of 90,000 to 100,000 distinct CDR3 sequences appear in this sample, 3.5% of them only once. The ten most abundant clones make up roughly 6.4% of the sample. The sample taken for sequencing was PBMCs. These receptor sequences come from a woman younger than 30 with multiple sclerosis.

This clonotype was seen many times. The V gene is TRBV4-1, the J gene TRBJ2-1, with D possibly TRBD2 on 6 matching bases. The CDR3 loop spans 16 amino acids. The germline V gene has CDR1 MGHRA and CDR2 YSYEKL. Trimming shortened V by 3 bases and J by 0 bases, and 12 bases separated the two germline ends. Here the CDR3 DNA reads TGCGCCAGCAGCCACCCCCTAGCGAACTCCTACAATGAGCAGTTCTTC. This translates into CASSHPLANSYNEQFF.

This clonotype came up many times. CDR3 region: CASSYRGYGYTF. Here the CDR3 DNA reads TGTGCCAGCAGTTACCGCGGTTATGGCTACACCTTC. The V gene is TRBV6-5, the J gene TRBJ1-2; D unclear. V was clipped by 2 bases and J by 5 bases, with 6 bases between them. This CDR3 has 12 amino acids. The V gene's germline CDR1 is MNHEY and CDR2 SVGAGI.

The chain is built from TRBV2 and TRBJ1-1; no firm D call. Trimming stripped 7 bases from V and 6 bases from J, with 9 bases between. The CDR3 loop spans 11 amino acids. The germline V gene has CDR1 SNHLY and CDR2 FYNNEI. CDR3 residues: CASNAGAEAFF. The CDR3 bases are TGTGCCAGCAATGCGGGAGCTGAAGCTTTCTTT.

The rearrangement joins TRBV18 to TRBJ1-2, with a weak D call TRBD1 (5 bases). Trimming shortened V by 4 bases and J by 8 bases, and 17 bases separated the two germline ends. The germline CDR1 and CDR2 sequences are KGHSH and LQKENI. CDR3 size: 14 residues. CDR3 sequence: CASSQGTEVLGYTF. CDR3 nucleotide sequence: TGTGCCAGCTCACAAGGGACGGAGGTGTTGGGCTACACCTTC.

This clonotype was counted ten times or more. The chain combines TRBV5-1 with TRBJ1-2; TRBD1 aligns across 9 bases. Per germline, CDR1 SGHRS and CDR2 YFSETQ. CDR3 length: 14 amino acids. J was trimmed by 4 bases and V by 4 bases; bases with no gene match: 5. CDR3 loop: CASSVQGAVYGYTF. The CDR3 bases are TGCGCCAGCAGCGTACAGGGGGCAGTCTATGGCTACACCTTC. The whole variable domain, filled in from reference TRBV5-1 and TRBJ1-2, reads KAGVTQTPRYLIKTRGQQVTLSCSPISGHRSVSWYQQTPGQGLQFLFEYFSETQRNKGNFPGRFSGRQFSNSRSEMNVSTLELGDSALYLCASSVQGAVYGYTFGSGTRLTVV.

With regard to this clonotype: A much larger clonotype is one base distant, so this may be a read error. V usage is TRBV7-9 and J usage is TRBJ2-7; D unresolved. This CDR3 comprises 13 residues. Deletions cut 6 bases from V and 2 bases from J, with 11 bases between. Germline CDR1 reads SEHNR; CDR2 reads FQNEAQ (reference sequence). The CDR3 coding sequence is TGTGCCAGCAGTCGAAACCTCACCTACGAGCAGTACTTC. Translation gives CASSRNLTYEQYF.

Details on this clonotype: Being one base from a much bigger clone, this may be a read error. J is TRBJ2-5 and V is TRBV5-1; 9 nucleotides align to TRBD1. The CDR3 length is 16 residues. The V gene end was trimmed by 3 bases and the J gene end by 4 bases; junction bases not matched to a gene: 10. CDR1 and CDR2 from the germline V gene are SGHRS and YFSETQ. The CDR3 here is CASSSTGTGCRETQYF. CDR3 sequence (DNA): TGCGCCAGCAGCTCGACCGGGACAGGGTGTAGAGAGACCCAGTACTTC.

This clonotype has at least ten counts. This chain connects TRBV5-1 to TRBJ1-1; D remains ambiguous. The V end was cut by 1 base, the J end by 2 bases, with 12 bases between. The CDR3 is made up of 15 amino acids. Germline loops: CDR1 SGHRS, CDR2 YFSETQ. CDR3 loop: CASSLLSGENTEAFF. The CDR3 nucleotides read TGCGCCAGCAGCTTGCTATCCGGGGAAAACACTGAAGCTTTCTTT.

This clonotype was counted at least ten times. J is TRBJ2-1 and V is TRBV11-2, with D perhaps TRBD1 (6 bases). The CDR3 runs to 13 residues. Germline V CDR1 and CDR2: SGHAT, FQNNGV. Deletions cut 0 bases from V and 9 bases from J, with 9 bases between. The CDR3, as DNA: TGTGCCAGCAGCTTAGACAGGGGCCCTGAGCAGTTCTTC. Its translation is CASSLDRGPEQFF.

This clonotype has a count of ten or more. The chain carries TRBV5-4 and TRBJ1-1; D not resolved. Trimming took off 4 bases at V and 7 bases at J, with 8 bases between the two ends. CDR1 is SGHNT, CDR2 YYREEE, per germline (reference sequence). This CDR3 is built from 11 residues. The CDR3, as DNA: TGTGCCAGCAGCACTAGTCTTGAAGCTTTCTTT. It is translated as CASSTSLEAFF.

The sample holds many counts of this clonotype. The genes are TRBV5-6 and TRBJ2-7; 7 bases fit TRBD1. CDR1 is SGHDT, CDR2 YYEEEE, per germline. After removal of 3 bases from V and 4 bases from J, the junction contained 4 bases not matched to a gene. This CDR3 contains 13 residues. The CDR3 nucleotides read TGTGCCAGCAGCTCCTTGACAGGGTACGAGCAGTACTTC. It translates to CASSSLTGYEQYF. Full variable domain (outside the CDR3, taken from reference TRBV5-6 and TRBJ2-7): DAGVTQSPTHLIKTRGQQVTLRCSPKSGHDTVSWYQQALGQGPQFIFQYYEEEERQRGNFPDRFSGHQFPNYSSELNVNALLLGDSALYLCASSSLTGYEQYFGPGTRLTVT.

This clonotype occurred many times. CDR3 protein: CSAGRLTGELFF. The CDR3 DNA follows: TGCAGTGCTGGCCGCCTCACCGGGGAGCTGTTTTTT. The V call is TRBV20-1, the J call TRBJ2-2, with unresolved D. This CDR3 region has 12 residues. Trimming removed 5 bases from V and 4 bases from J, with 8 bases in between. Looked up from germline, CDR1 is DFQATT and CDR2 is SNEGSKA (reference sequence).

The table lists this clonotype with many counts. V usage is TRBV20-1 and J usage is TRBJ1-2, with D unclear. Trimming stripped 4 bases from V and 4 bases from J, with 10 bases between. The CDR3 has 12 residues. CDR1 and CDR2 (germline): DFQATT, SNEGSKA (reference sequence). The CDR3 DNA sequence: TGCAGTGCTACCAAACGGGGCTATGGCTACACCTTC. Its protein product is CSATKRGYGYTF.

This clonotype was detected many times. The V gene is TRBV6-6, the J gene TRBJ2-1; 13 positions match TRBD2. V dropped 5 bases and J dropped 7; count of bases not matched to a gene: 8. The CDR3 runs to 16 residues. Germline CDR1 reads MNHNY; CDR2 reads SVGAGI (reference sequence). The CDR3 coding sequence is TGTGCCAGCAGTCCCCGCGGGACTAGCGGGACGAATGAGCAGTTCTTC. This codes for CASSPRGTSGTNEQFF.

This clonotype was counted ten times or more. CDR3 DNA sequence: TGTGCCAGCAGCTCAACCGGGACAGGGGGATTCGCCTATGGCTACACCTTC. Translating gives CASSSTGTGGFAYGYTF. The chain recombines TRBV5-6 with TRBJ1-2; 11 nucleotides line up with TRBD1. V trimming: 3 bases; J trimming: 4 bases; junction bases outside the gene matches: 11. The CDR3 runs to 17 residues. Germline CDR1 and CDR2: SGHDT and YYEEEE.

This clonotype appeared many times. The gene calls are TRBV9 and TRBJ2-7; TRBD1 is a possible D gene (6 bases). Between the trimmed V and J ends, which lost 0 bases and 5 bases, there was a span of 12 bases. This CDR3 has 14 residues. In germline, CDR1 is SGDLS, CDR2 YYNGEE. CDR3 amino acids: CASSVGQASDEQYF. The DNA of the CDR3 is TGTGCCAGCAGCGTAGGACAGGCAAGCGACGAGCAGTACTTC.

This clonotype was recorded many times. The gene calls are TRBV4-2 and TRBJ2-7, with 9 nucleotides matching TRBD2. J lost 4 bases, V lost 8 bases, and 6 bases had no gene match. The V gene's germline CDR1 is LGHNA and CDR2 YNFKEQ. The length of the CDR3 is 13 residues. DNA for the CDR3: TGTGCCAGCGGGGAGCGGGAGGAGTACGAGCAGTACTTC. Protein product: CASGEREEYEQYF.

This clonotype was counted ten times or more. The CDR3 protein is CASSLWMSSPEQYF. The CDR3 nucleotides read TGCGCCAGCAGCCTCTGGATGAGTAGCCCCGAGCAGTACTTC. The rearrangement joins TRBV5-1 to TRBJ2-7; D unclear. V was cut by 4 bases and J by 6 bases, with 17 bases left in between. The V gene's germline CDR1 is SGHRS and CDR2 YFSETQ. The CDR3 length is 14 residues. Based on the CDR3 plus reference TRBV5-1 and TRBJ2-7, the full variable domain is KAGVTQTPRYLIKTRGQQVTLSCSPISGHRSVSWYQQTPGQGLQFLFEYFSETQRNKGNFPGRFSGRQFSNSRSEMNVSTLELGDSALYLCASSLWMSSPEQYFGPGTRLTVT.

This clonotype was detected many times. The V and J genes are TRBV18 and TRBJ1-2; a possible D gene is TRBD1 (5 bases). V was pared by 0 bases and J by 3 bases, with 11 bases between. Per the germline V gene, CDR1 is KGHSH and CDR2 is LQKENI. This CDR3 has 15 amino acids. DNA for the CDR3: TGTGCCAGCTCACCACCGGGGCAGGGCCACTATGGCTACACCTTC. Translating it yields CASSPPGQGHYGYTF.

This clonotype was picked up many times. This chain uses TRBV11-1 with TRBJ2-5; perhaps TRBD1 as D (6 bases). The germline V gene has CDR1 SGHAT and CDR2 FQDESV (reference sequence). The CDR3 spans 16 residues. V was pared by 3 bases and J by 1 base, with 15 bases between. CDR3 sequence reads: CASSFSSGAGQETQYF. For the CDR3, the DNA is TGTGCCAGCAGCTTCTCTTCAGGGGCAGGCCAAGAGACCCAGTACTTC.

This clonotype was seen repeatedly, ten times or more. The genes are TRBV5-1 and TRBJ2-3; TRBD2 agrees at 9 bases. This CDR3 region has 17 residues. Germline-derived CDR1 and CDR2 are SGHRS and YFSETQ. J was trimmed by 5 bases and V by 4 bases; bases with no gene match: 14. The CDR3 loop reads CASSARRGASGEDTQYF. In DNA form, the CDR3 reads TGCGCCAGCAGCGCAAGACGAGGAGCTAGCGGGGAAGATACGCAGTATTTT.

This clonotype was seen repeatedly, ten times or more. The V and J genes are TRBV5-1 and TRBJ2-7; D might be TRBD1 (5 bases). The V end was cut by 2 bases, the J end by 3 bases, with 15 bases between. The CDR3 extends over 15 amino acids. Germline CDR1 and CDR2: SGHRS and YFSETQ. The CDR3 nucleotides are TGCGCCAGCAGCTTCCAAGGGGCGAATGTCTACGAGCAGTACTTC. Amino acid sequence: CASSFQGANVYEQYF.

This clonotype has ten or more counts. The gene calls are TRBV6-5 and TRBJ2-7; D possibly matches TRBD1 or TRBD2 (6 bases each). Trimming stripped 5 bases from V and 4 bases from J, with 18 bases between. The CDR3 runs to 15 residues. From germline, CDR1 is MNHEY and CDR2 SVGAGI. CDR3 residues: CASSPTLGGNYEQYF. The CDR3 DNA reads TGTGCCAGCAGTCCTACCTTAGGGGGGAATTACGAGCAGTACTTC.

This clonotype was picked up many times. This chain connects TRBV5-1 to TRBJ2-1; 9 bases line up with TRBD2. Unmatched junction bases numbered 5, after V lost 4 bases and J lost 9 bases. The CDR3 runs 13 residues. The germline V gene encodes CDR1 SGHRS and CDR2 YFSETQ. The CDR3 DNA follows: TGCGCCAGCAGCCCGAGACTAGCGGCTGAGCAGTTCTTC. It yields the protein CASSPRLAAEQFF.

This clonotype has a count of ten or more. The chain combines TRBV5-1 with TRBJ2-1; 12 positions match TRBD2. J was trimmed by 1 base and V by 0 bases; bases with no gene match: 5. Germline V gene lookup returns CDR1 SGHRS and CDR2 YFSETQ. This CDR3 is 18 amino acids long. The CDR3: CASSLAILAGGSYNEQFF. Here the CDR3 DNA reads TGCGCCAGCAGCTTGGCGATACTAGCGGGAGGATCCTACAATGAGCAGTTCTTC.